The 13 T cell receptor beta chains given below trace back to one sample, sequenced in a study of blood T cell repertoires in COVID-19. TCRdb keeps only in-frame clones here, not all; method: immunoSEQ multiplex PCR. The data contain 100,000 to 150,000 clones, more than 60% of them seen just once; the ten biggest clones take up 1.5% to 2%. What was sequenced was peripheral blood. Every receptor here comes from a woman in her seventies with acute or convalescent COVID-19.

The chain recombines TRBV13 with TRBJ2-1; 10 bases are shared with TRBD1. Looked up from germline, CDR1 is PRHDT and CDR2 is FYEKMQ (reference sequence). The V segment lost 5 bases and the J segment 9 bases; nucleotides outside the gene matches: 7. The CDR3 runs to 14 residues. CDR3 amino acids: CASSPDRGDGEQFF. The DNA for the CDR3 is TGTGCCAGCAGCCCGGACAGGGGGGACGGTGAGCAGTTCTTC.

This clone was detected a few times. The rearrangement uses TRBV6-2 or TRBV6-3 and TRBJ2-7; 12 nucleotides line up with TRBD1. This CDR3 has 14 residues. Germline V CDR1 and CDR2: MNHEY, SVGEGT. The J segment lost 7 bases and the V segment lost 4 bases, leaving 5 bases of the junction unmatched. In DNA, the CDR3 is TGTGCCAGCAGTTCCGGGACAGGGGGCTGGGAGCAGTACTTC. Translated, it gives CASSSGTGGWEQYF.

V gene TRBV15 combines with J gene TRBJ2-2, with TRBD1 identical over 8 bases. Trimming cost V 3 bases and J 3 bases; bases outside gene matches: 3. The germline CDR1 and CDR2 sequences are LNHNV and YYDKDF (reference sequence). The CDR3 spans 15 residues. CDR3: CATSSWTGYTGELFF. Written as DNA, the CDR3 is TGTGCCACCAGCAGTTGGACAGGGTACACCGGGGAGCTGTTTTTT.

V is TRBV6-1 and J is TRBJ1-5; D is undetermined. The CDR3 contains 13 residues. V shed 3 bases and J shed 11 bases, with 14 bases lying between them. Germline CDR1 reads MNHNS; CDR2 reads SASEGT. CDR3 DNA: TGTGCCAGCAGTGAGGGTGGAGGGATAGCCCAGCATTTT. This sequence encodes CASSEGGGIAQHF.

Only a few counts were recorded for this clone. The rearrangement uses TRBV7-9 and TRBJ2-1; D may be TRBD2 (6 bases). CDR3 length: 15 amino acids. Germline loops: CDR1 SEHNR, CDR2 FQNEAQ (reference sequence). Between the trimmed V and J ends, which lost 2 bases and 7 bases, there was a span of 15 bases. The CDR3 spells CASSLREAIGNEQFF. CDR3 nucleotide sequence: TGTGCCAGCAGCTTAAGGGAGGCTATAGGGAATGAGCAGTTCTTC.

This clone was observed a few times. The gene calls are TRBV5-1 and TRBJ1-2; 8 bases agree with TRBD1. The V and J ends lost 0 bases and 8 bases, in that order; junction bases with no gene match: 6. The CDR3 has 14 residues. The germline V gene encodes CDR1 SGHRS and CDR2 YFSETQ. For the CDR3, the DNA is TGCGCCAGCAGCTTGGAACAGGGGGTACGCGGCTACACCTTC. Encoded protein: CASSLEQGVRGYTF.

The CDR3 spells CASSYGGTVGQPQHF. The CDR3, as DNA: TGTGCCAGCAGTTACGGGGGGACGGTGGGTCAGCCCCAGCATTTT. The genes are TRBV6-2 or TRBV6-3 and TRBJ1-5; tentative D call: TRBD1 (5 bases). V lost 2 bases to trimming and J lost 6 bases, with 14 bases between them. In germline, CDR1 is MNHEY, CDR2 SVGEGT. CDR3 size: 15 residues.

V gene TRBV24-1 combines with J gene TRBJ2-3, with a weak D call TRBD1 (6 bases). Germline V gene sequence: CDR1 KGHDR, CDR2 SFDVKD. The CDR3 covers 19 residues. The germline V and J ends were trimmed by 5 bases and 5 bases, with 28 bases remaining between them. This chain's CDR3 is CATSAGKGRQVGLGDTQYF. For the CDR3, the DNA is TGTGCCACCAGTGCCGGGAAGGGGAGACAGGTCGGTCTGGGAGATACGCAGTATTTT.

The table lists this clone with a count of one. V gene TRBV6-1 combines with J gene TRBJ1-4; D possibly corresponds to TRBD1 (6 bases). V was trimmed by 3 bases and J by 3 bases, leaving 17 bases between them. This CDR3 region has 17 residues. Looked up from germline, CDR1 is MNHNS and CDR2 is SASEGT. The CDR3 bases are TGTGCCAGCAGTGACCGGGCAGGGGATTTGGCTAATGAAAAACTGTTTTTT. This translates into CASSDRAGDLANEKLFF.

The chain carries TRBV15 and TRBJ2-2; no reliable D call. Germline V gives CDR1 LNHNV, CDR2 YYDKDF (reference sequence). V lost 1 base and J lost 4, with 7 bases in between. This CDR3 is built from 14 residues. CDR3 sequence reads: CATSRVVLTGELFF. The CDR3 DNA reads TGTGCCACCAGCAGAGTAGTACTCACCGGGGAGCTGTTTTTT.

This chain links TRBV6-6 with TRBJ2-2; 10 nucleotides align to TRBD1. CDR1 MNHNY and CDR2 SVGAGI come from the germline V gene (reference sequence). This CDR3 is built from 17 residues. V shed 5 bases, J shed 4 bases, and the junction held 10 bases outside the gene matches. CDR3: CASSRSGTGASTGELFF. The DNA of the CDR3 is TGTGCCAGCAGTCGCAGCGGGACAGGGGCTAGCACCGGGGAGCTGTTTTTT.

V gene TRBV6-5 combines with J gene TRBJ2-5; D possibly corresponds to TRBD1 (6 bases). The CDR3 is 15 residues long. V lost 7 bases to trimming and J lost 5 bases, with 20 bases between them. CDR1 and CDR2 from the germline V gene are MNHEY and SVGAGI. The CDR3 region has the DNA TGTGCCAGCACCGGTGGACAGCTGAAGAGCGAGACCCAGTACTTC. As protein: CASTGGQLKSETQYF.

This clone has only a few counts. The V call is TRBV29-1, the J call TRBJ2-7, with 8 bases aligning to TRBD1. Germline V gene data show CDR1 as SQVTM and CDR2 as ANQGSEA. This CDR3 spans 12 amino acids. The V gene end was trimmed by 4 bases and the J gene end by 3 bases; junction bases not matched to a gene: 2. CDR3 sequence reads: CSVVDRDYEQYF. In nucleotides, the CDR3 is TGCAGCGTTGTGGACAGGGACTACGAGCAGTACTTC.